This TCR beta chain was sequenced during a study of regulatory T cells in long-lasting Graves disease. CDR3 size: 15 residues. Germline V gene sequence: CDR1 MNHEY, CDR2 SVGEGT. Trimming cost V 7 bases and J 5 bases, with 19 bases left between them. Both iRepertoire HTBI primers and Arm-PCR of CDR3 regions were used to build the TCR beta libraries. TCRdb passed the multiplex PCR reads through MiXCR, listing each CDR3 protein once. Of 200,000 to 250,000 distinct CDR3 sequences listed, approximately 20% are singletons. As to time point: newly diagnosed GD, antithyroid drugs for less than 3 months. RNA extracted from PBMCs served as the sequencing template. This clonotype has ten or more counts.

The sequence came from a female donor with Graves disease. This chain joins TRBV6-2 or TRBV6-3 and TRBJ2-3, with D possibly called TRBD1 or TRBD2 (5 bases each). The sequencing here drew on peripheral blood mononuclear cells (PBMCs), taken at new diagnosis, from a patient treated with antithyroid drugs. The CDR3 DNA is TGTGCCAGCATCCTGCCGCAGGGCCGGGGAGATACGCAGTATTTT. Amino acids: CASILPQGRGDTQYF.